Detailed here is one T cell receptor beta chain. No cognate antigen has been identified for it. Base qualities are not at hand, and no much larger clone is one base apart. These data belong to a study of blood T cell repertoires in COVID-19 (TCRdb year 2020). General notes on the study: Samples covering the acute and convalescent phases of COVID-19 were provided by collaborators in the United States, Italy and Spain. The prospective study material was composed of cDNA or gDNA derived from T cells, B-cell-depleted T cells, or PBMCs. The repertoires were released in a freely available public database intended as a resource for research on the immune response to SARS-CoV-2. Where HLA class I and class II types were available, the types were taken from metadata supplied by the sample provider, not from assay-based typing. Deeply sampled blood TCRbeta repertoires from subjects exposed to, actively infected with, or recovered from COVID-19 were included in the dataset. Samples came from the ongoing ImmuneRACE study (first 160 participants) plus 1,254 subjects from 6 global collaborators. Sample metadata almost always included a de-identified subject ID, COVID-19 status, age in years and sex. The full study reports these points: How much clinical and demographic metadata was included differed by source and by participant, and the metadata was provided uncurated.

TCRbeta CDR3 regions were amplified from genomic DNA by means of the immunoSEQ Assay, a bias-controlled multiplex PCR. The paper's processing steps were these. The number of nucleated cells in each sample was estimated from the amplification of reference gene primers within the assay. Sequence reads were collapsed and filtered to measure the absolute abundance of every unique TCRbeta CDR3 rearrangement. For each sample, productive Simpson clonality was calculated by taking the square root of Simpson's diversity index across productive rearrangements. Here the immuneACCESS table is served through TCRdb, limited to in-frame sequences with V and J called. Missing clones are a known gap in these copies; in checked studies unresolved V genes cover under half, and the rest lacks a known reason. Clone size and the V and J calls come from that table; the DNA yielded D and trimming. Within this sample are about 58,000 clones, with about 91% of them counted one time only. The top ten hold 13% to 15% of the sample.

Each collaborating institution followed its own protocols to collect whole blood in K2EDTA tubes. For TCRbeta analysis, collaborators shipped samples as frozen whole blood, isolated PBMCs, or DNA extracted from either of those sample types. From its cysteine to its phenylalanine, the CDR3 spans 14 amino acids. Only the CDR3 region is kept as DNA, spanning 42 bases read in frame from base 1. According to the germline V gene, CDR1 reads MNHEY and CDR2 reads SVGAGI. The sequencing sample was made of peripheral blood. The sequence derives from a woman aged 55-69 years with active COVID-19. The chain links TRBV6-5 with TRBJ1-5; 7 middle bases align to TRBD1. In nucleotide form, the sequence is TGTGCAGTGGGGGACCTCAACAGGGGTCAGCCCCAGCATTTT. Its translation is CAVGDLNRGQPQHF.